One and the same sample provided the 32 T cell receptor beta chains below, sequenced in a study of cytomegalovirus exposure and HLA in healthy donors. The PCR used 60 Vbeta and 13 Jbeta primers. Produced via immunoSEQ multiplex PCR; TCRdb's table is partial and in-frame only. The table has approximately 110,000 clones, around three quarters seen once. Sequencing used PBMCs. These receptors came from a young woman in good health and CMV-seropositive.

The J gene is TRBJ1-1, the V gene TRBV19; 7 bases are a match to TRBD1. The germline CDR1 and CDR2 sequences are LNHDA and SQIVND (reference sequence). This CDR3 is 15 amino acids long. V shed 4 bases, J shed 11 bases, and the junction held 16 bases outside the gene matches. CDR3: CASSTRQGGFRSAFF. The DNA of the CDR3 is TGTGCCAGTAGTACCCGACAGGGAGGTTTCAGGTCGGCTTTCTTT.

This chain connects TRBV4-1 to TRBJ1-2; TRBD1 matches at 9 bases. In germline, CDR1 is MGHRA, CDR2 YSYEKL. V lost 5 bases, J lost 7 bases, and 17 bases stayed unmatched. This CDR3 spans 17 amino acids. DNA of the CDR3: TGCGCCAGCAGCGAATCTGCTGAACCGGGACAGGGTTTTGGCTACACCTTC. Residues: CASSESAEPGQGFGYTF.

This clone was seen a few times. The rearrangement uses TRBV2 and TRBJ1-5; TRBD1 might be the D (5 bases). V lost 1 base and J 5 bases, leaving 9 bases between the germline ends. The CDR3 is 14 amino acids. The V gene's germline CDR1 is SNHLY and CDR2 FYNNEI. DNA for the CDR3: TGTGCCAGCAGTGAAGAGGCAGGGTATCAGCCCCAGCATTTT. It yields the protein CASSEEAGYQPQHF.

This clone has just a few counts. The chain is built from TRBV7-9 and TRBJ2-5, with D unclear. The tail of the sequence fits TRBJ2-7 better, so the J call may be wrong. Per germline, CDR1 SEHNR and CDR2 FQNEAQ (reference sequence). The CDR3 consists of 13 residues. In nucleotides, the CDR3 is TGTGCCAGCAGCTTAGCGCTGGGCTACGAGCAGTACTTC. Its protein product is CASSLALGYEQYF.

There are a few counts of this clone. The chain couples TRBV25-1 to TRBJ1-2; 9 nucleotides line up with TRBD1. V dropped 3 bases and J dropped 4; count of bases not matched to a gene: 3. CDR3 length: 14 residues. In germline, CDR1 is MGHDK, CDR2 SYGVNS. CDR3 sequence reads: CASSDTGGSYGYTF. As DNA, the CDR3 is TGTGCCAGCAGTGATACAGGGGGCAGCTATGGCTACACCTTC.

The V call is TRBV6-5, the J call TRBJ1-1, with D perhaps TRBD1 (5 bases). The germline V gene has CDR1 MNHEY and CDR2 SVGAGI. Trimming pared 6 bases from V and 1 base from J, leaving 9 bases between. CDR3 size: 13 residues. The CDR3 is CASRTVRNTEAFF. In DNA form, the CDR3 reads TGTGCCAGCAGGACAGTGCGGAACACTGAAGCTTTCTTT.

This chain uses TRBV5-1 with TRBJ2-3; 7 nucleotides line up with TRBD1. Germline loops: CDR1 SGHRS, CDR2 YFSETQ. Trimming took 1 base from V and 4 from J; bases not matched to a gene: 3. The CDR3 is 14 residues long. DNA of the CDR3: TGCGCCAGCAGCTTGAGGCAGGGGGCAGATACGCAGTATTTT. As protein: CASSLRQGADTQYF. The full variable domain, with the rest looked up from reference TRBV5-1 and TRBJ2-3, is KAGVTQTPRYLIKTRGQQVTLSCSPISGHRSVSWYQQTPGQGLQFLFEYFSETQRNKGNFPGRFSGRQFSNSRSEMNVSTLELGDSALYLCASSLRQGADTQYFGPGTRLTVL.

The CDR3 loop reads CASSHSGTGDDETF. The CDR3 DNA reads TGCGCCAGCAGCCACTCCGGGACAGGGGACGATGAGACCTTC. This sequence joins TRBV5-1 and TRBJ1-2, with 10 nucleotides matching TRBD1. Germline CDR1 reads SGHRS; CDR2 reads YFSETQ. The J segment lost 14 bases and the V segment lost 4 bases, leaving 14 bases of the junction unmatched. The CDR3 runs 14 residues.

The table lists this clone with a few counts. The chain joins TRBV4-1 to TRBJ1-5; weak D call: TRBD1 (5 bases). V was trimmed by 0 bases and J by 2 bases, leaving 14 bases between them. The CDR3 sequence is 17 residues long. Germline CDR1 is MGHRA and CDR2 is YSYEKL. This chain's CDR3 is CASSQDDLGRGNQPQHF. The CDR3 DNA is TGCGCCAGCAGCCAAGATGATTTAGGCAGGGGCAATCAGCCCCAGCATTTT.

The table lists this clone with a count of one. The chain joins TRBV6-5 to TRBJ1-4, with a tentative D call TRBD1 (5 bases). From germline, CDR1 is MNHEY and CDR2 SVGAGI. Trimming removed 3 bases at V and 6 bases at J, with 11 bases between. This CDR3 is built from 14 residues. In nucleotides, the CDR3 is TGTGCCAGCAGTTATGACAGCGCCGATGAAAAACTGTTTTTT. Its translation is CASSYDSADEKLFF.

This chain connects TRBV10-1 to TRBJ1-1; a weak D match, TRBD1 (5 bases). Germline V gives CDR1 WNHNN, CDR2 SYGVQD (reference sequence). This CDR3 is built from 14 residues. V lost 4 bases to trimming and J lost 10 bases, with 19 bases between them. The CDR3 region is CASSVSGLAEGAFF. For the CDR3, the DNA is TGCGCCAGCAGTGTATCGGGACTCGCTGAGGGAGCTTTCTTT.

This chain links TRBV5-6 with TRBJ1-2; D not resolved. The ends were cut back, 7 bases at V and 0 bases at J, with 13 bases in the middle. Per germline, CDR1 SGHDT and CDR2 YYEEEE. This CDR3 is 14 amino acids long. CDR3 region: CASCTSGANYGYTF. The CDR3 bases are TGTGCCAGCTGCACCTCGGGAGCTAACTATGGCTACACCTTC.

Worth noting for this clone: Its ends do not fully match the called genes, so a read error is possible. The chain has TRBV7-7 and TRBJ2-5, with D unresolved. This CDR3 region has 14 residues. Germline V lookup: CDR1 SSHAT, CDR2 FNYEAQ (reference sequence). The CDR3 region is CASSLGRPQETQYF. The CDR3 nucleotides read TGTGCTAGCAGCTTAGGAAGGCCACAGGAGACCCAGTACTTC.

This clone was counted a single time. The rearrangement joins TRBV5-1 to TRBJ2-3; TRBD2 aligns across 8 bases. Germline lookup yields CDR1 SGHRS and CDR2 YFSETQ. The CDR3 spans 16 residues. The ends lost 0 bases at V and 1 base at J; junction bases unmatched: 4. The CDR3 coding sequence is TGCGCCAGCAGCTTGGGCGCGGGAGGCGGCACAGATACGCAGTATTTT. Translated, it gives CASSLGAGGGTDTQYF.

This chain connects TRBV7-3 to TRBJ2-7, with 11 bases that match TRBD2. J was trimmed by 6 bases and V by 5 bases; bases with no gene match: 9. The CDR3 runs to 15 residues. Germline-derived CDR1 and CDR2 are SGHTA and FQGTGA. The CDR3 DNA sequence: TGTGCCAGCAGCCTCGAACTAGCGGGAGTATCCGAGCAGTACTTC. This sequence encodes CASSLELAGVSEQYF.

This chain uses TRBV5-1 with TRBJ2-1, with TRBD2 matching 8 bases. Germline loops: CDR1 SGHRS, CDR2 YFSETQ. The CDR3 covers 16 residues. Trimming removed 4 bases from V and 7 bases from J; junction bases left unmatched: 13. In DNA form, the CDR3 reads TGCGCCAGCAGCATTTCGCCGGGACTAGGAGCGAATGAGCAGTTCTTC. This translates into CASSISPGLGANEQFF.

This rearrangement joins TRBV18 to TRBJ2-2; D is possibly TRBD2 (5 bases). Trimming removed 2 bases from V and 5 bases from J, with 6 bases in between. The germline gives CDR1 KGHSH, CDR2 LQKENI. There are 13 residues in the CDR3. The CDR3 DNA reads as TGTGCCAGCTCACCAGGGGAGACCGGGGAGCTGTTTTTT. This gives the protein CASSPGETGELFF.

V usage is TRBV7-9 and J usage is TRBJ1-4; 8 positions match TRBD1. Trimming cost V 4 bases and J 8 bases; bases outside gene matches: 6. The germline gives CDR1 SEHNR, CDR2 FQNEAQ (reference sequence). CDR3 length: 14 residues. CDR3 amino acids: CASSSGGFWEKLFF. Here the CDR3 DNA reads TGTGCCAGCAGCTCAGGGGGCTTTTGGGAAAAACTGTTTTTT.

The gene calls are TRBV9 and TRBJ2-1, with 7 bases fitting TRBD2. The CDR3 runs to 15 residues. The V segment lost 0 bases and the J segment 4 bases; nucleotides outside the gene matches: 4. Germline loops: CDR1 SGDLS, CDR2 YYNGEE. The CDR3 spells CASSVELAPYNEQFF. As DNA, the CDR3 is TGTGCCAGCAGCGTAGAACTAGCGCCTTACAATGAGCAGTTCTTC.

The CDR3 DNA reads TGTGCCAGCAGTGACCCGGGACAGGGGAACACTGAAGCTTTCTTT. It translates to CASSDPGQGNTEAFF. The rearrangement links TRBV25-1 to TRBJ1-1; the match to TRBD1 covers 9 bases. The CDR3 extends over 15 amino acids. The trim removed 3 bases at V and 1 base at J, leaving 3 bases unmatched. Germline V gene data show CDR1 as MGHDK and CDR2 as SYGVNS.

The gene calls are TRBV5-1 and TRBJ1-1; maybe TRBD1 (6 bases). V dropped 0 bases and J dropped 6 bases, with 12 bases sitting between them. The CDR3 consists of 14 residues. CDR1 and CDR2 from the germline V gene are SGHRS and YFSETQ. CDR3: CASSLGTVSSEAFF. The CDR3 DNA reads as TGCGCCAGCAGCTTGGGGACAGTAAGTTCTGAAGCTTTCTTT.

The gene calls are TRBV9 and TRBJ1-3; possibly TRBD1 for D (5 bases). This CDR3 is built from 16 residues. Germline lookup yields CDR1 SGDLS and CDR2 YYNGEE. Trimming left V 4 bases short and J 4 bases short, with 18 bases between. DNA for the CDR3: TGTGCCAGCAGCCAAGGAGAAGACAGAATAGGAAACACCATATATTTT. It codes for CASSQGEDRIGNTIYF.

The chain couples TRBV6-5 to TRBJ2-7; D perhaps matches TRBD1 (6 bases). Germline lookup yields CDR1 MNHEY and CDR2 SVGAGI. V was trimmed by 5 bases and J by 0 bases, leaving 8 bases between them. This CDR3 has 13 residues. The CDR3 spells CASSRTVSYEQYF. CDR3 coding DNA: TGTGCCAGCAGTCGGACAGTCTCCTACGAGCAGTACTTC.

The V call is TRBV25-1, the J call TRBJ1-1; D is perhaps TRBD1 (5 bases). With 4 bases removed from V and 10 bases from J, the gap between germline ends came to 16 bases. Germline V CDR1 and CDR2: MGHDK, SYGVNS. CDR3 length: 13 residues. The DNA of the CDR3 is TGTGCCAGCAGTGTACAGGCTGAGGTAGGAGCTTTCTTT. Translation: CASSVQAEVGAFF.

This sequence joins TRBV4-2 and TRBJ1-5; D remains unclear. CDR3 length equals 13 residues. Germline loops: CDR1 LGHNA, CDR2 YNFKEQ. V lost 2 bases to trimming and J lost 3 bases, with 5 bases between them. This CDR3 reads CASSQQFNQPQHF. CDR3 DNA: TGTGCCAGCAGCCAACAGTTCAATCAGCCCCAGCATTTT.

This rearrangement joins TRBV10-3 to TRBJ2-1; 11 nucleotides line up with TRBD1. The ends lost 0 bases at V and 6 bases at J; junction bases unmatched: 1. This CDR3 is built from 15 residues. From germline, CDR1 is ENHRY and CDR2 SYGVKD. CDR3 DNA: TGTGCCATCAGTGAGTCCGGACAGGGGGCCAATGAGCAGTTCTTC. As protein: CAISESGQGANEQFF.

V usage is TRBV5-1 and J usage is TRBJ2-5; 8 bases are a match to TRBD1. Germline values: CDR1 SGHRS, CDR2 YFSETQ. The CDR3 extends over 15 amino acids. Germline trimming cut 4 bases from V and 4 bases from J; bases unmatched to any gene: 9. Here the CDR3 DNA reads TGCGCCAGCAGCCCAGGGGGCTCGGTTCTAGAGACCCAGTACTTC. Protein: CASSPGGSVLETQYF.

The chain recombines TRBV18 with TRBJ1-2; 9 bases are a match to TRBD1. In germline, CDR1 is KGHSH, CDR2 LQKENI. V shed 1 base and J 8 bases; nucleotides not matched to a gene: 5. The CDR3 totals 14 residues. CDR3 nucleotides: TGTGCCAGCTCACCACAGACAGGGGGAGAGGGCTACACCTTC. Its protein product is CASSPQTGGEGYTF.

The chain joins TRBV5-4 to TRBJ2-7; D may correspond to TRBD1 or TRBD2 (5 bases each). Trimming shortened V by 4 bases and J by 0 bases, and 14 bases separated the two germline ends. CDR1 and CDR2 (germline): SGHNT, YYREEE (reference sequence). The CDR3 consists of 15 residues. As DNA, the CDR3 is TGTGCCAGCAGCATGGGGGTGGAGAGCTCCTACGAGCAGTACTTC. This sequence encodes CASSMGVESSYEQYF. Filled out from reference TRBV5-4 and TRBJ2-7, the complete variable domain reads ETGVTQSPTHLIKTRGQQVTLRCSSQSGHNTVSWYQQALGQGPQFIFQYYREEENGRGNFPPRFSGLQFPNYSSELNVNALELDDSALYLCASSMGVESSYEQYFGPGTRLTVT.

This clone was recorded a few times. This chain connects TRBV6-5 to TRBJ2-1; 9 bases fit TRBD2. The germline CDR1 and CDR2 sequences are MNHEY and SVGAGI. The CDR3 totals 15 residues. The ends lost 7 bases at V and 10 bases at J; junction bases unmatched: 14. CDR3 in DNA: TGTGCCAGCACGTTTGGGTCTAGCGGGATACGCGAGCAGTTCTTC. Its translation is CASTFGSSGIREQFF.

The genes are TRBV4-1 and TRBJ2-7; D might be TRBD2 (6 bases). Germline loops: CDR1 MGHRA, CDR2 YSYEKL. The CDR3 covers 16 residues. Trimming removed 0 bases at V and 2 bases at J, with 14 bases between. For the CDR3, the DNA is TGCGCCAGCAGCCAAGAGGCCAGCGGGTCAACCTACGAGCAGTACTTC. It codes for CASSQEASGSTYEQYF.

The chain carries TRBV27 and TRBJ2-1; D ambiguous. Germline V gives CDR1 MNHEY, CDR2 SMNVEV (reference sequence). With 7 bases removed from V and 4 bases from J, the gap between germline ends came to 11 bases. The CDR3 runs to 13 residues. The CDR3 sequence is CASIPYGYNEQFF. The CDR3 coding sequence is TGTGCCAGCATTCCTTACGGGTACAATGAGCAGTTCTTC.